The clone carrying this T cell receptor (beta chain) occurred a few times. The antigen is undetermined. Unique molecular identifiers were affixed to single, distinct cDNA molecules. A single record per CDR3 protein comes from TCRdb applying MiXCR to the 5' RACE reads. The repertoire holds more than 90,000 distinct CDR3 sequences, with 13% as singletons. This record comes from a study of early T cells in non-severe SARS-CoV-2 infection. Whole-study context: Chains were not paired, and sequencing was done on bulk RNA from unsorted whole blood. Study results and caveats: The matching step, a VDJdb search, favored anti-spike CD8 responses and missed private and CD4 specificities.

The CDR3 has 13 residues. The V end lost 0 bases, the J end lost 9 bases, and 14 bases lay between the germline ends. CDR1 and CDR2 from the germline V gene are DFQATT and SNEGSKA (reference sequence). This sequence joins TRBV20-1 and TRBJ2-5; no firm D call. The sequenced sample consisted of whole blood. This TCR was sampled from an adult who was a healthcare worker with PCR-confirmed SARS-CoV-2 infection or an uninfected control (not recorded which). The CDR3 bases are TGCAGTGCTAGAGATCTCCCCGTTGGTGCCCAGTACTTC. It yields the protein CSARDLPVGAQYF.